Included here is one TCR beta chain sequence, with context. The entry originates in a study of cytomegalovirus exposure and HLA in healthy donors. This CDR3 spans 14 amino acids. V dropped 6 bases and J dropped 3; count of bases not matched to a gene: 5. Germline V lookup: CDR1 MNHEY, CDR2 SVGAGI. Only in-frame clones appear in the TCRdb table, and some are missing; sequencing was by immunoSEQ multiplex PCR. The data show about 71,000 clones, 94% seen once. This receptor was obtained from a man younger than 30 in good health and CMV-seropositive. The chain combines TRBV6-5 with TRBJ2-7, with TRBD1 matching 10 bases. Sequencing was carried out using PBMCs. The CDR3 region is CASSPGQGFYEQYF. In nucleotides, the CDR3 is TGTGCCAGCAGCCCGGGACAGGGGTTCTACGAGCAGTACTTC.